This TCR beta chain was recovered during a study of blood T cell repertoires in COVID-19. This table comes from immunoSEQ multiplex PCR, and its TCRdb copy is limited to in-frame clones, with some not included. The sample yields hundreds of thousands of clones, 80% to 90% seen once. What was sequenced was peripheral blood. This receptor was taken from a man in his late teens or twenties with COVID-19, enrolled during active disease.

CDR3 loop: CASSNGQGLLHEQFF. The CDR3 nucleotides are TGTGCCAGCAGTAACGGACAGGGGTTACTTCATGAGCAGTTCTTC. The V and J genes are TRBV6-5 and TRBJ2-1; 9 bases line up with TRBD1. The CDR3 spans 15 residues. Germline CDR1 MNHEY, CDR2 SVGAGI. The trim removed 5 bases at V and 8 bases at J, leaving 10 bases unmatched.